The 2 T cell receptor beta chains presented below share a single source sample, sequenced in a study of OX40 agonist ivuxolimab in advanced cancers. Only in-frame clones appear in the TCRdb table, and some are missing; sequencing was by immunoSEQ multiplex PCR. The data contain some 70,000 clones, 65% to 90% of them singletons. The source was CD4+ or CD8+ T cells sorted from blood, collected in a trial of the OX40 agonist ivuxolimab. These receptors all stem from an adult with an advanced solid tumor such as melanoma, head and neck, liver or kidney cancer.

The gene calls are TRBV7-3 and TRBJ2-7, with D maybe TRBD2 (6 bases). Between the trimmed V and J ends, which lost 6 bases and 3 bases, there was a span of 12 bases. Germline loops: CDR1 SGHTA, CDR2 FQGTGA. The CDR3 is made up of 13 amino acids. The DNA of the CDR3 is TGTGCCAGCAGTCGGACGGGAGACTACGAGCAGTACTTC. It is translated as CASSRTGDYEQYF.

The chain uses TRBV7-2 and TRBJ1-6, with TRBD1 matching 7 bases. Germline trimming cut 5 bases from V and 6 bases from J; bases unmatched to any gene: 7. Germline CDR1 SGHTA, CDR2 FQGNSA. This CDR3 contains 15 residues. CDR3: CASSIRQGGNSPLHF. DNA for the CDR3: TGTGCCAGCAGCATCCGACAGGGCGGTAATTCACCCCTCCACTTT.